The source of this TCR beta chain is a study of blood T cells in healthy people across ages. For the second PCR, which ran for about 7 to 11 cycles, a sample-barcoded 5' primer and a J-beta primer mix were used. In TCRdb, the 5' RACE reads were re-called with MiXCR into one record per CDR3 protein. This table holds about 1.8 million distinct CDR3 sequences, around half found once. The V gene lost 4 bases and the J gene lost 7 bases, with 14 bases spanning the gap. Per germline, CDR1 DFQATT and CDR2 SNEGSKA (reference sequence). CDR3 length: 13 residues. Ten or more counts support this clonotype. Its antigen is unidentified. Study-wide points: Unsorted PBMC input precluded a conclusive naive versus antigen-experienced comparison. Naive T cell percentage strongly correlated with TCR beta diversity.

With each sample, at least 5 micrograms of total RNA were extracted. The TCR was taken from a woman aged 40 to 55 in good health. The V gene is TRBV20-1, the J gene TRBJ2-1; D perhaps matches TRBD2 (6 bases). Sequenced input: blood. The DNA of the CDR3 is TGCAGTGCTACAGCGGGTCTAGGGAATGAGCAGTTCTTC. Translation gives CSATAGLGNEQFF.